This TCR beta chain was recorded in a study of regulatory T cells in long-lasting Graves disease. Overall study results and limits: Compared with new cases, persistent Graves' patients showed reduced TCR diversity. Researchers reported studying only peripheral blood, not thyroid tissue.

With regard to this clonotype: Its antigen is currently unknown.

Building of the TCR beta libraries involved iRepertoire HTBI primers and Arm-PCR of CDR3 regions. TCRdb called the multiplex PCR reads again in MiXCR, with one record for every CDR3 protein. This sample carries hundreds of thousands of distinct CDR3 sequences, roughly a fifth of them seen once, and the ten largest clones take just under 30%. Stated time point: persistent/refractory GD, antithyroid drugs over 5 years with positive TRAb. RNA extracted from PBMCs served as the sequencing template. This CDR3 is 14 amino acids long. V gave up 6 bases and J gave up 6 bases, with 18 bases separating them. CDR1 is SEHNR, CDR2 FQNEAQ, per germline (reference sequence).

Sequencing was performed on peripheral blood mononuclear cells (PBMCs), taken when the disease was refractory, from a patient treated with antithyroid drugs. The rearrangement uses TRBV7-9 and TRBJ2-7; D assignment may be TRBD1 or TRBD2 (5 bases each). This clonotype was obtained from a female donor with Graves disease. CDR3 sequence (DNA): TGTGCCAGCAGGGACCGCCAGGGAGCTAGCGAGCAGTACTTC. Translating it yields CASRDRQGASEQYF.